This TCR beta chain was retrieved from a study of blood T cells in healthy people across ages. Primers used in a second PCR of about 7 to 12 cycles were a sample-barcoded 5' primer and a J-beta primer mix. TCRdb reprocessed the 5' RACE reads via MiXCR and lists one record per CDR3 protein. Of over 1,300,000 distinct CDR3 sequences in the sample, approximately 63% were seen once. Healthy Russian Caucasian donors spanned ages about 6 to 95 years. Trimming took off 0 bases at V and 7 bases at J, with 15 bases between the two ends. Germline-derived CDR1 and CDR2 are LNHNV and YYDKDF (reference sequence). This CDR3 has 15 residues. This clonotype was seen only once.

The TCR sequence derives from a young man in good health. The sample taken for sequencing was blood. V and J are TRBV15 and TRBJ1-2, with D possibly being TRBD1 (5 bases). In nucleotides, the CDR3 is TGTGCCACCAGCAGAGATGCATCGCCAGGGAGTGGCTACACCTTC. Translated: CATSRDASPGSGYTF.